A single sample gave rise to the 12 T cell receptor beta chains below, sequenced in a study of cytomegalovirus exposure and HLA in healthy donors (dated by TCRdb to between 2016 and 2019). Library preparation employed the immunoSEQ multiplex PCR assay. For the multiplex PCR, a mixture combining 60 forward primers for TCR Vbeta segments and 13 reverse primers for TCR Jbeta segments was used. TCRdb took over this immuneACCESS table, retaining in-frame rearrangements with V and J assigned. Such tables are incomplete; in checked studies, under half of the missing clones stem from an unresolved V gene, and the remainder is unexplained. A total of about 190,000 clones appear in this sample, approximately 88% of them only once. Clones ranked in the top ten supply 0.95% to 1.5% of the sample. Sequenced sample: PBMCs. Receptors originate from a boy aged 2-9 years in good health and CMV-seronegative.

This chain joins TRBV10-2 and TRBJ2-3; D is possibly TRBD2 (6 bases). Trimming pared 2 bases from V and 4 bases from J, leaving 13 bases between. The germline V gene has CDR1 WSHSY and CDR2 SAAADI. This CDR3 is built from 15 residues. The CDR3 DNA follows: TGCGCCAGCAGTGAGAGTCTAGCGAAGCCAGATACGCAGTATTTT. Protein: CASSESLAKPDTQYF.

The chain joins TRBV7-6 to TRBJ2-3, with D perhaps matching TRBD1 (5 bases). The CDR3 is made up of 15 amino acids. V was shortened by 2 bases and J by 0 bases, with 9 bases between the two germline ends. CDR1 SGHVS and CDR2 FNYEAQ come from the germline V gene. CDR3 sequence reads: CASSLRGGSTDTQYF. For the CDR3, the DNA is TGTGCCAGCAGCTTAAGGGGTGGAAGCACAGATACGCAGTATTTT.

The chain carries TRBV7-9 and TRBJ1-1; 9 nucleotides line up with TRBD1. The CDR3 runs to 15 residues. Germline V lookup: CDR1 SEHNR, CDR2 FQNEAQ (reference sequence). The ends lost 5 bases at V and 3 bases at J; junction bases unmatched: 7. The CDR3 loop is CASSARTGVDTEAFF. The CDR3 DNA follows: TGTGCCAGCAGCGCCCGGACAGGGGTCGACACTGAAGCTTTCTTT.

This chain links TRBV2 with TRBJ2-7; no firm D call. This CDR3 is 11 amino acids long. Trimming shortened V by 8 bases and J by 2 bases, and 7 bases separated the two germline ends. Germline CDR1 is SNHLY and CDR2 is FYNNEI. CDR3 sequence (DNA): TGTGCCAGCGGCTTGGCCTACGAGCAGTACTTC. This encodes CASGLAYEQYF.

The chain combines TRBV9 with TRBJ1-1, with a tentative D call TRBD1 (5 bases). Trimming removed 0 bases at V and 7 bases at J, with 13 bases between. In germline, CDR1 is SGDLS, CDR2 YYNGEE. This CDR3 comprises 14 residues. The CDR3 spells CASSVALGTGEAFF. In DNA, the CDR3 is TGTGCCAGCAGCGTAGCTTTGGGGACTGGTGAAGCTTTCTTT.

The chain's CDR3 is CASRGGLADEQFF. CDR3 in DNA: TGTGCCAGCAGAGGGGGACTAGCCGATGAGCAGTTCTTC. J is TRBJ2-1 and V is TRBV2, with 9 bases fitting TRBD2. V was clipped by 6 bases and J by 8 bases; unmatched bases: 5. The CDR3 consists of 13 residues. CDR1 and CDR2 from the germline V gene are SNHLY and FYNNEI.

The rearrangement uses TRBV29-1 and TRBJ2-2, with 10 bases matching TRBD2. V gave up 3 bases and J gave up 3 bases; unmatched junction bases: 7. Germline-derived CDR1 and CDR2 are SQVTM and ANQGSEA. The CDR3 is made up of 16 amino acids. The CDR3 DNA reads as TGCAGCGTTGACGCGGCTAGCGGGGGATACACCGGGGAGCTGTTTTTT. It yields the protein CSVDAASGGYTGELFF.

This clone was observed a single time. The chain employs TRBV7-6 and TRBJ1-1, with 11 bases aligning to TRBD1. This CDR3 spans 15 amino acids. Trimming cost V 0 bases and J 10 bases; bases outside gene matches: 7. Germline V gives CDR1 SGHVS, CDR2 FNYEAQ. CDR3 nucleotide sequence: TGTGCCAGCAGCTTAGCGCAGGGGGGACAGGGGGGAGCTTTCTTT. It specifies CASSLAQGGQGGAFF.

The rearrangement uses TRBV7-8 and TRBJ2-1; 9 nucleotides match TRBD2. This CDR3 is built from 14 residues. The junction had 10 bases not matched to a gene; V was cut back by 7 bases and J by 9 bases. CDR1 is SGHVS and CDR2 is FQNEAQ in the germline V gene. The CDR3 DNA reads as TGTGCCAGCACCCAAAGGACTAGCGCGGGTGAGCAGTTCTTC. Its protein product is CASTQRTSAGEQFF.

CDR3 loop: CASSQDTGGRNTEAFF. DNA of the CDR3: TGCGCCAGCAGCCAAGACACAGGGGGCAGGAACACTGAAGCTTTCTTT. The chain carries TRBV4-1 and TRBJ1-1; 9 positions match TRBD1. The ends lost 0 bases at V and 1 base at J; junction bases unmatched: 3. CDR1 and CDR2 (germline): MGHRA, YSYEKL. The CDR3 contains 16 residues.

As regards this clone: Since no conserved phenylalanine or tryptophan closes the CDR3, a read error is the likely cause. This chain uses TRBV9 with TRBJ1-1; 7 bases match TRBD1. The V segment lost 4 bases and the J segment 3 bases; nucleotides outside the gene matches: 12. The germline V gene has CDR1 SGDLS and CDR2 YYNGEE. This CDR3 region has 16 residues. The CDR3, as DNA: TGTGCCAGCAGCTCGACAGGGCAAGGGTTGGACACTGAAGCTTTCCTT. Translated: CASSSTGQGLDTEAFL.

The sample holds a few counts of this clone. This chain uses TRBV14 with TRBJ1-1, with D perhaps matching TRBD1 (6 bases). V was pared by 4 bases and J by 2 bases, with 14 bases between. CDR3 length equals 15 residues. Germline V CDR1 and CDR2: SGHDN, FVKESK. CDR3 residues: CASSPLMGANTEAFF. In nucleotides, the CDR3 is TGTGCCAGCAGCCCGTTGATGGGGGCTAACACTGAAGCTTTCTTT.